A selection of T cell receptor beta chains follows, all from one sample in a study of blood T cell repertoires in COVID-19. The table came from immunoSEQ multiplex PCR; TCRdb's copy has only in-frame clones and leaves some out. The profile shows over 250,000 clones, 88% of them singletons. Source material: peripheral blood. The receptors were gathered from a man aged 60 to 75 who had recovered from COVID-19. Both conserved end residues are part of each CDR3. A D gene is named only where the DNA matches it firmly. Size tells how often a clone was seen (once, few, many) or the class of an expanded clone, and some rows leave it out.

>-|TRBV13|TRBJ1-1|-
TGTGCCAGCAGCTTATCTGAACTGAACTATGAAGCTTTCTTT
CASSLSELNYEAFF
>once|TRBV5-1|TRBJ1-6|-
TGCGCCAGCAGCTTGGTCTCCACGAGCTCCTATAATTCACCCCTCCACTTT
CASSLVSTSSYNSPLHF
>-|TRBV27|TRBJ1-6|-
TGTGCCAGCAGTCCGCGGGGGCTTAATTCACCCCTCCACTTT
CASSPRGLNSPLHF
>-|TRBV10-3|TRBJ2-7|TRBD1
TGTGCCATCAGTGAGCGGCCGGACAGGGGCTCCTACGAGCAGTACTTC
CAISERPDRGSYEQYF
>once|TRBV11-2|TRBJ1-2|TRBD1
TGTGCCAGCAGCTGGGACAGGGGGCAAGATGGCTACACCTTC
CASSWDRGQDGYTF
>-|TRBV27|TRBJ1-4|-
TGTGCCAGCAGTCCAGGAACAGTGCTCAGTAGTGAAAAACTGTTTTTT
CASSPGTVLSSEKLFF
>-|TRBV5-1|TRBJ1-6|-
TGCGCCAGCAGCCCCGCAGGGGTTGGGAATTCACCCCTCCACTTT
CASSPAGVGNSPLHF
>-|TRBV10-3|TRBJ2-1|-
TGTGCCATCAACGCAGCGCCAAGCTCCTACAATGAGCAGTTCTTC
CAINAAPSSYNEQFF
>-|TRBV7-3|TRBJ2-1|-
TGTGCCAGCAGCCCTATCGGCGGTTACAATGAGCAGTTCTTC
CASSPIGGYNEQFF
>-|TRBV9|TRBJ2-2|-
TGTGCCAGCAGCGTAAGAGGCCACGGGGCCGGGGAGCTGTTTTTT
CASSVRGHGAGELFF
>-|TRBV19|TRBJ1-4|TRBD1
TGTGCCAGTAGTAATCGATGGGACAGGGGGCATGAAAAACTGTTTTTT
CASSNRWDRGHEKLFF
>-|TRBV5-4|TRBJ2-7|-
TGTGCCAGCAGCTCTCCGGGGGTTCTCGCGTACGAGCAGTACTTC
CASSSPGVLAYEQYF
>-|TRBV18|TRBJ2-7|-
TGTGCCAGCTCACCCACATCGGACTACTCCTACGAGCAGTACTTC
CASSPTSDYSYEQYF
>-|TRBV6-5|TRBJ1-5|TRBD1
TGTGCCAGCAGTTCGGGACAGGCCCACAGTCAGCCCCAGCATTTT
CASSSGQAHSQPQHF
>-|TRBV7-8|TRBJ2-7|-
TGTGCCAGCAGCCGGACAGACTACGAGCAGTACTTC
CASSRTDYEQYF
>-|TRBV4-1|TRBJ2-7|TRBD1
TGCGCCAGCAGCCCCCTACTCACCGGGACAGTGTCCTACGAGCAGTACTTC
CASSPLLTGTVSYEQYF
>-|TRBV7-2|TRBJ1-1|-
TGTGCCAGCAGCCCTGACAGACAGAACACTGAAGCTTTCTTT
CASSPDRQNTEAFF
>-|TRBV5-1|TRBJ2-2|TRBD1
TGCGCCAGCAGCTCTGAAAGTAGTGGGACAGCCAACACCGGGGAGCTGTTTTTT
CASSSESSGTANTGELFF
>-|TRBV5-1|TRBJ1-1|TRBD1
TGCGCCAGCAGCTTGACAGGGGGGATTGGTGAAACTGAAGCTTTCTTT
CASSLTGGIGETEAFF
>-|TRBV5-6|TRBJ1-5|TRBD1
TGTGCCAGCAGCTTGCTGTCTAGGACAGGCGCTTATCAGCCCCAGCATTTT
CASSLLSRTGAYQPQHF
>-|TRBV9|TRBJ1-5|-
TGTGCCAGCAGCGTAGCAGGGTCCGATCAGCCCCAGCATTTT
CASSVAGSDQPQHF
>-|TRBV6-6|TRBJ2-7|-
TGTGCCAGCAGTCCCCCCTGGGTAGCAACCACCTTCGAGCAGTACTTC
CASSPPWVATTFEQYF
>-|TRBV19|TRBJ1-2|-
TGTGCCAGTAGTGTCAGGGAAGGGGTTGGCTACACCTTC
CASSVREGVGYTF
>-|TRBV5-1|TRBJ2-1|-
TGCGCCAGTTCATTACTCACAGCCTACAATGAGCAGTTCTTC
CASSLLTAYNEQFF
>-|TRBV6-5|TRBJ1-2|TRBD1
TGTGCCAGCAGTAGGGACAGGAACTATGGCTACACCTTC
CASSRDRNYGYTF
>once|TRBV5-1|TRBJ2-7|-
TGCGCCAGCAGCTTGGTAGGGGCGGGGTTGAAGTCCTACGAGCAGTACTTC
CASSLVGAGLKSYEQYF
>-|TRBV25-1|TRBJ2-5|-
TGTGCCAGCAGTGAATTGGGAAGGGGGTTCCAAGAGACCCAGTACTTC
CASSELGRGFQETQYF
>-|TRBV10-2|TRBJ1-2|-
TGCGCCAGCAGTGAGTCGAAGGGAGCACGGGCCCCCTTC
CASSESKGARAPF
>-|TRBV7-6|TRBJ2-2|TRBD1
TGTGCCAGCAGCTCTGGACAGGGGGCGAACACCGGGGAGCTGTTTTTT
CASSSGQGANTGELFF
>-|TRBV11-1|TRBJ1-6|TRBD1
TGTGCCAGCCCAGAGGGACAGCCCTATTCACCCCTCCACTTT
CASPEGQPYSPLHF
>-|TRBV10-2|TRBJ2-2|TRBD2
TGCGCCAGCAGTGATGGCCTAGCGGGGGGGCTAAGGGAGCTGTTTTTT
CASSDGLAGGLRELFF
>-|TRBV5-1|TRBJ2-7|-
TGCGCCAGCAGCTTGGCCGTAACCTACTACGAGCAGTACTTC
CASSLAVTYYEQYF
>-|TRBV2|TRBJ2-1|TRBD2
TGTGCCAGCAGACAGCGGGGGGTATTCTATGAGCAGTTCTTC
CASRQRGVFYEQFF
>-|TRBV5-4|TRBJ2-5|-
TGTGCCAGCAGCTTGGCACGTGGGCAGCAATTCCAAGAGACCCAGTACTTC
CASSLARGQQFQETQYF
>-|TRBV30|TRBJ1-2|TRBD1
TGTGCCTGGAGTGCGCTCCGGGACAGCCTAAACTATGGCTACACCTTC
CAWSALRDSLNYGYTF
>-|TRBV9|TRBJ1-3|TRBD1
TGTGCCAGTGAGGGGACAGGGCCCCTTGGAAACACCATATATTTT
CASEGTGPLGNTIYF
>-|TRBV3-1/TRBV3-2|TRBJ1-2|-
TGTGCCAGCAGCCAAGGAGGCAGGGAAAGAAGTGGCTACACCTTC
CASSQGGRERSGYTF
>-|TRBV5-1|TRBJ1-1|TRBD1
TGCGCCAGCAGCTTGGGAGGGGGCTTTGAAGCTTTCTTT
CASSLGGGFEAFF
>-|TRBV6-5|TRBJ1-2|TRBD1
TGTGCCAGCCTAGGGACAGGGAGTTTTAGTAGCTACACCTTC
CASLGTGSFSSYTF
>once|TRBV11-2|TRBJ2-7|-
TGTGCCAGCAGCTTAGTACGGCAGGGTGCGAGCGAGCAGTACTTC
CASSLVRQGASEQYF
>-|TRBV5-1|TRBJ1-3|-
TGCGCCAGCAGCTTTACAGGTCTCTCTGGAAACACCATATATTTT
CASSFTGLSGNTIYF
>-|TRBV4-2|TRBJ1-5|-
TGTGCCAGCAGCCAAGATCGGATGTCAGGGGTCCAGCCCCAGCATTTT
CASSQDRMSGVQPQHF
>-|TRBV24-1|TRBJ1-5|TRBD1
TGTGCCACCAGTGATACCGGACAGGCGTTGGAGCCCCAGCATTTT
CATSDTGQALEPQHF
>-|TRBV11-2|TRBJ2-7|-
TGTGCCAGCAGCTTAGACAGGCCTTCCTACGAGCAGTACTTC
CASSLDRPSYEQYF